The 27 T cell receptor beta chains given below trace back to one sample, sequenced in a study of T cells in Graves' hyperthyroidism and ophthalmopathy. Authors of the study amplified TCR beta CDR3 regions from RNA transcripts. Carried out on the TCR CDR3, a first-round RT-PCR used the HTBI primer set. Each CDR3 protein gets one entry after TCRdb re-called the multiplex PCR reads with MiXCR. The top ten hold roughly 10% of the sample, which has roughly 700,000 distinct CDR3 sequences, around 15% seen once. The sequenced sample consisted of blood. These receptors all come from a woman younger than 35 with Graves' hyperthyroidism.

This clonotype has more than one count but fewer than ten. The J gene is TRBJ2-2, the V gene TRBV7-8, with 9 nucleotides matching TRBD1. J lost 5 bases, V lost 5 bases, and 9 bases had no gene match. Germline V gene sequence: CDR1 SGHVS, CDR2 FQNEAQ. This CDR3 is 16 amino acids long. The CDR3, as DNA: TGTGCCAGCAGCGCCCGACAGGGGGTCGGGACCGGGGAGCTGTTTTTT. Its protein product is CASSARQGVGTGELFF.

CDR3 region: CSARREPQGEYF. CDR3 nucleotide sequence: TGCAGTGCTAGAAGAGAACCCCAAGGGGAGTACTTC. The V gene is TRBV20-1, the J gene TRBJ2-5; TRBD1 is a possible D gene (5 bases). Deletions cut 2 bases from V and 12 bases from J, with 16 bases between. The CDR3 sequence is 12 residues long. Per the germline V gene, CDR1 is DFQATT and CDR2 is SNEGSKA (reference sequence).

This clonotype was detected many times. This chain uses TRBV18 with TRBJ1-5; weak D call: TRBD1 (5 bases). V dropped 5 bases and J dropped 7 bases, with 15 bases sitting between them. This CDR3 has 14 residues. CDR1 is KGHSH and CDR2 is LQKENI in the germline V gene. CDR3 loop: CASSEAGPNQPQHF. For the CDR3, the DNA is TGTGCCAGCTCAGAGGCAGGGCCCAACCAGCCCCAGCATTTT.

This chain joins TRBV7-6 and TRBJ1-3, with D perhaps TRBD1 (6 bases). The germline V gene encodes CDR1 SGHVS and CDR2 FNYEAQ. Between the trimmed V and J ends, which lost 5 bases and 0 bases, there was a span of 11 bases. The CDR3 covers 15 residues. The CDR3 nucleotides read TGTGCCAGCAGCCCGGGGGCCTACTCTGGAAACACCATATATTTT. This encodes CASSPGAYSGNTIYF.

Many counts were recorded for this clonotype. The rearrangement joins TRBV20-1 to TRBJ2-1; D is ambiguous. V was cut by 1 base and J by 3 bases, with 10 bases left in between. CDR3 length: 14 residues. Germline CDR1 and CDR2: DFQATT and SNEGSKA (reference sequence). DNA of the CDR3: TGCAGTGCTAGAGGGGCTCACGACTACAATGAGCAGTTCTTC. Residues: CSARGAHDYNEQFF.

This clonotype has at least ten counts. The chain links TRBV7-9 to TRBJ2-5; D not certain. This CDR3 has 15 residues. The V end lost 1 base, the J end lost 4 bases, and 13 bases lay between the germline ends. Germline CDR1 reads SEHNR; CDR2 reads FQNEAQ (reference sequence). CDR3 in amino acids: CASSLDRSGRETQYF. The CDR3 nucleotides read TGTGCCAGCAGCTTAGATCGGTCGGGTAGAGAGACCCAGTACTTC.

This clonotype was found many times. V and J are TRBV20-1 and TRBJ1-5; tentative D call: TRBD1 (6 bases). The germline V gene encodes CDR1 DFQATT and CDR2 SNEGSKA (reference sequence). V lost 6 bases to trimming and J lost 2 bases, with 14 bases between them. This CDR3 spans 14 amino acids. The CDR3 DNA sequence: TGCAGTGCAACAGGGACATCCGGCAATCAGCCCCAGCATTTT. It codes for CSATGTSGNQPQHF.

Many counts were recorded for this clonotype. CDR3 sequence reads: CASSRGLYNEQFF. CDR3 DNA: TGTGCCAGCAGCCGTGGGCTCTACAATGAGCAGTTCTTC. V and J are TRBV3-1 and TRBJ2-1; D gene unclear. Germline V gene sequence: CDR1 LGHDT, CDR2 YNNKEL (reference sequence). V lost 4 bases and J 3 bases, leaving 7 bases between the germline ends. The CDR3 runs to 13 residues.

In its sample, this clonotype was seen many times. The J gene is TRBJ2-1, the V gene TRBV20-1; 11 bases map to TRBD2. Per germline, CDR1 DFQATT and CDR2 SNEGSKA (reference sequence). This CDR3 is 14 amino acids long. The junction had 14 bases not matched to a gene; V was cut back by 6 bases and J by 13 bases. CDR3 amino acids: CSAPSTIAGGPQFF. The CDR3, as DNA: TGCAGTGCCCCTTCGACTATAGCGGGAGGGCCACAGTTCTTC.

This clonotype was picked up a small number of times. The V gene is TRBV27, the J gene TRBJ1-6, with D perhaps matching TRBD1 (6 bases). The CDR3 covers 16 residues. Germline V gene sequence: CDR1 MNHEY, CDR2 SMNVEV (reference sequence). Trimming removed 6 bases at V and 6 bases at J, with 18 bases between. CDR3 loop: CASRHTGFRFNSPLHF. As DNA, the CDR3 is TGTGCCAGCAGACATACAGGGTTCAGATTTAATTCACCCCTCCACTTT.

There are a few counts of this clonotype. This chain links TRBV7-3 with TRBJ2-3; D gene unclear. The CDR3 runs 15 residues. Trimming left V 5 bases short and J 0 bases short, with 12 bases between. The germline CDR1 and CDR2 sequences are SGHTA and FQGTGA. The CDR3, as DNA: TGTGCCAGCAGCCGCCGTGGGGATAGCACAGATACGCAGTATTTT. Encoded protein: CASSRRGDSTDTQYF.

This clonotype was counted between two and nine times. The chain joins TRBV4-2 to TRBJ2-1; D is possibly TRBD2 (5 bases). This CDR3 is built from 15 residues. Germline-derived CDR1 and CDR2 are LGHNA and YNFKEQ. The germline V and J ends were trimmed by 3 bases and 5 bases, with 14 bases remaining between them. The CDR3 coding sequence is TGTGCCAGCAGCCATGACCGGGGAGTGGACAATGAGCAGTTCTTC. Protein sequence: CASSHDRGVDNEQFF.

This clonotype has a count of ten or more. The J gene is TRBJ2-7, the V gene TRBV20-1, with 10 bases fitting TRBD1. Trimming at V came to 2 bases and at J to 7 bases, leaving 5 bases not matched to a gene. The germline V gene encodes CDR1 DFQATT and CDR2 SNEGSKA (reference sequence). The CDR3 is 13 amino acids. DNA of the CDR3: TGCAGTGCTAGAAGGGACAGGGGTGGGGAGCAGTACTTC. It specifies CSARRDRGGEQYF.

The chain combines TRBV12-3 or TRBV12-4 with TRBJ2-7; TRBD1 agrees at 8 bases. This CDR3 spans 15 amino acids. V lost 4 bases, J lost 2 bases, and 7 bases stayed unmatched. The CDR3 bases are TGTGCCAGCAGTTCCGGGACAGGCCAAACCTACGAGCAGTACTTC. Its protein product is CASSSGTGQTYEQYF.

This clonotype was recorded at least ten times. This rearrangement joins TRBV28 to TRBJ2-6, with D perhaps matching TRBD1 (5 bases). CDR1 and CDR2 from the germline V gene are MDHEN and SYDVKM. Trimming cost V 2 bases and J 4 bases, with 12 bases left between them. The length of the CDR3 is 16 residues. The CDR3: CASSLVAGPGANVLTF. The CDR3 coding sequence is TGTGCCAGCAGTTTAGTGGCAGGGCCAGGGGCCAACGTCCTGACTTTC.

The J gene is TRBJ1-1, the V gene TRBV6-1, with D tentatively TRBD1 (6 bases). The CDR3 runs 18 residues. V lost 6 bases and J lost 0, with 23 bases in between. CDR1 and CDR2 from the germline V gene are MNHNS and SASEGT. The CDR3 DNA follows: TGTGCCAGCAGAAAGCAGGGGACCCTTCCGGGGATGAACACTGAAGCTTTCTTT. Translation: CASRKQGTLPGMNTEAFF.

This clonotype was recorded at least ten times. V is TRBV11-2 and J is TRBJ2-2, with 10 positions matching TRBD2. V shed 0 bases and J 1 base; nucleotides not matched to a gene: 14. This CDR3 is 21 amino acids long. The V gene's germline CDR1 is SGHAT and CDR2 FQNNGV. The CDR3 DNA reads TGTGCCAGCAGCTTAGACCCTACACCGGGACTAGCGTTCGTGAACACCGGGGAGCTGTTTTTT. This codes for CASSLDPTPGLAFVNTGELFF.

The V call is TRBV7-6, the J call TRBJ2-1; tentative D call: TRBD2 (5 bases). This CDR3 is 15 amino acids long. The V gene lost 1 base and the J gene lost 4 bases, with 11 bases spanning the gap. Per the germline V gene, CDR1 is SGHVS and CDR2 is FNYEAQ. This CDR3 reads CASSLEAEMYNEQFF. The CDR3, as DNA: TGTGCCAGCAGCTTAGAAGCGGAAATGTACAATGAGCAGTTCTTC.

The chain has TRBV5-1 and TRBJ2-7; 8 positions match TRBD1. This CDR3 has 17 amino acids. V lost 3 bases, J lost 0 bases, and 11 bases stayed unmatched. Per the germline V gene, CDR1 is SGHRS and CDR2 is YFSETQ. The CDR3 DNA reads as TGCGCCAGCAGCTCGCAAACAGGGGGTCCCTTCTCCTACGAGCAGTACTTC. The encoded protein is CASSSQTGGPFSYEQYF.

This clonotype appeared a few times. CDR3 coding DNA: TGCAGTGCTAGAGACAGCACAGTAACCTTC. Translated, it gives CSARDSTVTF. The rearrangement joins TRBV20-1 to TRBJ1-2; unclear D gene. Germline V gene lookup returns CDR1 DFQATT and CDR2 SNEGSKA (reference sequence). CDR3 length: 10 residues. Trimming cost V 0 bases and J 14 bases, with 10 bases left between them.

This clonotype was detected ten times or more. This sequence joins TRBV18 and TRBJ2-1; no definite D call. V gave up 2 bases and J gave up 9 bases, with 11 bases separating them. Germline loops: CDR1 KGHSH, CDR2 LQKENI. The CDR3 spans 13 residues. The CDR3 protein is CASSPGPWGEQFF. The CDR3 bases are TGTGCCAGCTCACCAGGTCCTTGGGGTGAGCAGTTCTTC.

This clonotype was counted a few times. The J gene is TRBJ1-2, the V gene TRBV19; TRBD1 matches 9 bases. CDR3 length: 14 amino acids. J gave up 7 bases and V 3 bases, and 6 bases lay outside the gene matches. Looked up from germline, CDR1 is LNHDA and CDR2 is SQIVND (reference sequence). The CDR3 spells CASSISDRGTGYTF. DNA for the CDR3: TGTGCCAGTAGTATCTCGGACAGGGGAACTGGCTACACCTTC.

This clonotype came up many times. This chain joins TRBV3-1 and TRBJ1-1; D is unclear. The ends were cut back, 1 base at V and 6 bases at J, with 12 bases in the middle. The germline gives CDR1 LGHDT, CDR2 YNNKEL (reference sequence). This CDR3 has 14 amino acids. The CDR3 here is CASSQVMGGSEAFF. In DNA form, the CDR3 reads TGTGCCAGCAGCCAAGTCATGGGAGGATCTGAAGCTTTCTTT.

There are many counts of this clonotype. This chain links TRBV27 with TRBJ2-2, with unresolved D. Trimming removed 7 bases from V and 3 bases from J, with 9 bases in between. The germline CDR1 and CDR2 sequences are MNHEY and SMNVEV (reference sequence). The CDR3 totals 13 residues. The chain's CDR3 is CASIGSDTGELFF. The CDR3 nucleotides are TGTGCCAGCATAGGTTCGGACACCGGGGAGCTGTTTTTT.

This clonotype was seen a single time. The gene calls are TRBV20-1 and TRBJ1-5; no clear D gene. The length of the CDR3 is 13 residues. V was shortened by 0 bases and J by 6 bases, with 9 bases between the two germline ends. Germline V gene data show CDR1 as DFQATT and CDR2 as SNEGSKA (reference sequence). In DNA form, the CDR3 reads TGCAGTGCTAGAGAGTCTGGTGGTCAGCCCCAGCATTTT. Translating gives CSARESGGQPQHF.

With respect to this clonotype: Possible read error: a much larger clone is one base away. The chain has TRBV12-3 or TRBV12-4 and TRBJ1-2, with a tentative D call TRBD1 (6 bases). The CDR3 sequence is 13 residues long. The CDR3, as DNA: TGTACCAGCAGTTTTGGACAGCCTATAGGCTACACCTTC. Translating gives CTSSFGQPIGYTF.

Ten or more counts support this clonotype. This chain connects TRBV11-2 to TRBJ2-1, with D perhaps assigned TRBD1 or TRBD2 (6 bases each). The V and J ends lost 6 bases and 3 bases respectively, with 18 bases between them. CDR1 and CDR2 (germline): SGHAT, FQNNGV. The CDR3 contains 16 residues. The CDR3 nucleotides are TGTGCCAGCAGGCCCGTAGGGGGGCAACTCTACAATGAGCAGTTCTTC. It codes for CASRPVGGQLYNEQFF. Variable domain in full (rest from reference TRBV11-2 and TRBJ2-1): EAGVAQSPRYKIIEKRQSVAFWCNPISGHATLYWYQQILGQGPKLLIQFQNNGVVDDSQLPKDRFSAERLKGVDSTLKIQPAKLEDSAVYLCASRPVGGQLYNEQFFGPGTRLTVL.